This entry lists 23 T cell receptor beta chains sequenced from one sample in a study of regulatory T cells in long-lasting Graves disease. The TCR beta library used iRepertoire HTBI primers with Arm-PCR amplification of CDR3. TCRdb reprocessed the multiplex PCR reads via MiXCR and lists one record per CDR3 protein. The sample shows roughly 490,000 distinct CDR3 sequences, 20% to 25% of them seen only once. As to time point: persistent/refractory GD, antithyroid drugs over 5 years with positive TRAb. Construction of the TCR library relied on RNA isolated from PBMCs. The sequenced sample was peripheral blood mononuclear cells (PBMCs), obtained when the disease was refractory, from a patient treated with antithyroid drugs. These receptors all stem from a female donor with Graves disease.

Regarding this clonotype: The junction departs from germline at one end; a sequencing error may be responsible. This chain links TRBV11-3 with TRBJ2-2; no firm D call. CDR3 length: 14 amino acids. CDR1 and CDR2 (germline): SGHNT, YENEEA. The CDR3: CASSLPVNTEELLF. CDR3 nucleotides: TGTGCCAGCAGCTTACCGGTGAACACCGAGGAGCTGCTTTTT.

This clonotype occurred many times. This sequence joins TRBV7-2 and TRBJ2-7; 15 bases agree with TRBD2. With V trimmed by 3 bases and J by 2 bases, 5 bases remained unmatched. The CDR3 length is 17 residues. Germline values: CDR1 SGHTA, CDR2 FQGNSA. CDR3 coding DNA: TGTGCCAGCAGCTTCAGTGGACTAGCGGGAGGGGCCTACGAGCAGTACTTC. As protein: CASSFSGLAGGAYEQYF.

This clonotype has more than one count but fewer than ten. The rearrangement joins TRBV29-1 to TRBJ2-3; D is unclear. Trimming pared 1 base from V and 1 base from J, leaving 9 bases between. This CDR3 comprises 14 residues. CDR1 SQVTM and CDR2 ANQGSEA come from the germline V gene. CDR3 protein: CSVEGPQGTDTQYF. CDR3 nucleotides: TGCAGCGTTGAAGGTCCGCAGGGCACAGATACGCAGTATTTT.

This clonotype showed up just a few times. For the CDR3, the DNA is TGTGCCAGCAGTTACTCGATGGGGGGGACCGGGGAGCTGTTTTTT. Translation: CASSYSMGGTGELFF. The chain couples TRBV6-5 to TRBJ2-2; TRBD2 matches at 7 bases. V lost 0 bases and J lost 5; bases outside the gene matches: 3. Germline V gene lookup returns CDR1 MNHEY and CDR2 SVGAGI. The CDR3 is 15 residues long.

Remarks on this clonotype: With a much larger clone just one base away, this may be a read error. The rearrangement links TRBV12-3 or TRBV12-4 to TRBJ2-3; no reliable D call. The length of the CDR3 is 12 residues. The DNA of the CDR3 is TGTGCCTGCAGTTTGGAGCTTTATACGCAGTATTTT. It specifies CACSLELYTQYF.

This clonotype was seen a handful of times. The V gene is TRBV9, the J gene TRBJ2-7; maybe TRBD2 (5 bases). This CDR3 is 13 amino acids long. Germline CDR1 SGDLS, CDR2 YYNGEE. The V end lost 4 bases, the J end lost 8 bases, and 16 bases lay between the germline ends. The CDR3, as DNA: TGTGCCAGCAGCATCCCAGGACTGGATCAGCAGTACTTC. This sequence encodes CASSIPGLDQQYF.

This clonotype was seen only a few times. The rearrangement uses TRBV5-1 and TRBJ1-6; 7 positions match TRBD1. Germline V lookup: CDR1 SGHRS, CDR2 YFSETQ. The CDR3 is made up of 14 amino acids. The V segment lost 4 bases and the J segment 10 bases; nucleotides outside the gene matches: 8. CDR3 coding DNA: TGCGCCAGCAGCCAGGGGGGAGTTGGGTCACCCCTCCACTTT. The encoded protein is CASSQGGVGSPLHF. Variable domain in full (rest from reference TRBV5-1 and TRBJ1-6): KAGVTQTPRYLIKTRGQQVTLSCSPISGHRSVSWYQQTPGQGLQFLFEYFSETQRNKGNFPGRFSGRQFSNSRSEMNVSTLELGDSALYLCASSQGGVGSPLHFGNGTRLTVT.

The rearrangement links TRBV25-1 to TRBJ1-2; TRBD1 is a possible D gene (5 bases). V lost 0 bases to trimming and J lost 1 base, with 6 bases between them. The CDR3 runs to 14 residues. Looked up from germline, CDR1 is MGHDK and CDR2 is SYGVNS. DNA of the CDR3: TGTGCCAGCAGTGAATATCAGGGTAACTATGGCTACACCTTC. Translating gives CASSEYQGNYGYTF.

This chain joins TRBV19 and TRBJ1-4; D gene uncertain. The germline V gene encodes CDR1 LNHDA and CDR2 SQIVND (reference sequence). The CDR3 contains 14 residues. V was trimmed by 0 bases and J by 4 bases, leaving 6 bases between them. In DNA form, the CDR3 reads TGTGCCAGTAGTATAGAACAGTTTAATGAAAAACTGTTTTTT. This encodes CASSIEQFNEKLFF.

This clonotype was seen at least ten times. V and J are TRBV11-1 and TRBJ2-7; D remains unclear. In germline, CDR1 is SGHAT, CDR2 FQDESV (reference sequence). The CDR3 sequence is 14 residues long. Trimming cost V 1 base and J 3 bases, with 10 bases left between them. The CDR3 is CASSLEVGVYEQYF. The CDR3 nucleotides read TGTGCCAGCAGCTTAGAGGTTGGCGTCTACGAGCAGTACTTC.

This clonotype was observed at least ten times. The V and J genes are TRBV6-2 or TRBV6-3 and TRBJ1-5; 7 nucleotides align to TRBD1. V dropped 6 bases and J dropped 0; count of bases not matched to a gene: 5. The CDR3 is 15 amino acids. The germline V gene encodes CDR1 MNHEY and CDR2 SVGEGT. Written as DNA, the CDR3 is TGTGCCAGCAGCTACACAGGGGTTAGCAATCAGCCCCAGCATTTT. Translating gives CASSYTGVSNQPQHF.

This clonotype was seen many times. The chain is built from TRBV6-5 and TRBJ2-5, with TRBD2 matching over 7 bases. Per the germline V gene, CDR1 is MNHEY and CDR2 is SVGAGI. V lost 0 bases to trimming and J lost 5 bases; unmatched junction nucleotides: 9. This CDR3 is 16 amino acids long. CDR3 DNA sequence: TGTGCCAGCAGTTACTCGATGACGGGGGGTTCTGAGACCCAGTACTTC. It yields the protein CASSYSMTGGSETQYF.

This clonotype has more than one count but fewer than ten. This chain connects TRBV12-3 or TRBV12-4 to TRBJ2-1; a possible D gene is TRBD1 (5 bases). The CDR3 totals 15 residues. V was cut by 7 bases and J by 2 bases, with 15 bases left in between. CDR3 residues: CASTQSGSPYNEQFF. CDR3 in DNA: TGTGCCAGCACCCAATCAGGGTCCCCCTACAATGAGCAGTTCTTC.

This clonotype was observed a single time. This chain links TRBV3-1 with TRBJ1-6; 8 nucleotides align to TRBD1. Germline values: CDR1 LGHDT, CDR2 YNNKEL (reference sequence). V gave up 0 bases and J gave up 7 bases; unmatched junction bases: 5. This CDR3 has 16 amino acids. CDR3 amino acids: CASSQETGGNNSPLHF. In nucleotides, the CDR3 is TGTGCCAGCAGCCAAGAAACAGGGGGGAACAATTCACCCCTCCACTTT. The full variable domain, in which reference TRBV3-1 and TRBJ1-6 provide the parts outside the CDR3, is DTAVSQTPKYLVTQMGNDKSIKCEQNLGHDTMYWYKQDSKKFLKIMFSYNNKELIINETVPNRFSPKSPDKAHLNLHINSLELGDSAVYFCASSQETGGNNSPLHFGNGTRLTVT.

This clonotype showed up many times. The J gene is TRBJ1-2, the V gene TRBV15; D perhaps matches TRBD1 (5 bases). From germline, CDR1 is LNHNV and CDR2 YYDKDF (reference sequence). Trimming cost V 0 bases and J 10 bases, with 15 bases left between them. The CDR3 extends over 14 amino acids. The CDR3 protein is CATSRDVQGPNYTF. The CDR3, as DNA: TGTGCCACCAGCAGAGATGTGCAGGGCCCTAACTACACCTTC.

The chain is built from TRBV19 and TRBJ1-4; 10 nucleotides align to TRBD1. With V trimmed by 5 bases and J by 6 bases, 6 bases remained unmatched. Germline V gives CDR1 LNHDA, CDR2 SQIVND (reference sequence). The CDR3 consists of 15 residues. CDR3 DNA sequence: TGTGCCAGTAGTGACACCGGGACAGGGGATGAAAAACTGTTTTTT. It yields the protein CASSDTGTGDEKLFF.

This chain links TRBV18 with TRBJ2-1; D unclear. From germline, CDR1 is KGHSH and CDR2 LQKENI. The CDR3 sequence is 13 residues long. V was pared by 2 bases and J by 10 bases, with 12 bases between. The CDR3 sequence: CASSPIVLWEQFF. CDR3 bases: TGTGCCAGCTCACCAATCGTTTTATGGGAGCAGTTCTTC.

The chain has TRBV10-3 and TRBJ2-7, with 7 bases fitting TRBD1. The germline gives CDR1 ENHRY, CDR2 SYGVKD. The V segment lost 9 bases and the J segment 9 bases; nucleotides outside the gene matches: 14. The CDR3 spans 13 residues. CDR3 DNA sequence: TGTGCCATGGGAAAGACAGGGAGCGACGGGCAGTACTTC. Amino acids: CAMGKTGSDGQYF.

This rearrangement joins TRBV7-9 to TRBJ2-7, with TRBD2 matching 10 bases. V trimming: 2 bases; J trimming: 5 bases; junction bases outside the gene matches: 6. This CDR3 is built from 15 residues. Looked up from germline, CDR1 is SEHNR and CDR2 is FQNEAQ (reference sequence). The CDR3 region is CASSLTSGMIHEQYF. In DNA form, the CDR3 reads TGTGCCAGCAGCTTAACTAGCGGGATGATCCACGAGCAGTACTTC.

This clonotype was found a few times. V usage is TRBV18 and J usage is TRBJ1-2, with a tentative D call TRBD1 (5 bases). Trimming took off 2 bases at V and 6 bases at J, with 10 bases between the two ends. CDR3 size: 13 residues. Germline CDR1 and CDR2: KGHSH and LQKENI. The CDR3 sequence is CASSPSGVNGYTF. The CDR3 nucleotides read TGTGCCAGCTCACCATCGGGGGTGAATGGCTACACCTTC. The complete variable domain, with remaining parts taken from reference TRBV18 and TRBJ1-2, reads NAGVMQNPRHLVRRRGQEARLRCSPMKGHSHVYWYRQLPEEGLKFMVYLQKENIIDESGMPKERFSAEFPKEGPSILRIQQVVRGDSAAYFCASSPSGVNGYTFGSGTRLTVV.

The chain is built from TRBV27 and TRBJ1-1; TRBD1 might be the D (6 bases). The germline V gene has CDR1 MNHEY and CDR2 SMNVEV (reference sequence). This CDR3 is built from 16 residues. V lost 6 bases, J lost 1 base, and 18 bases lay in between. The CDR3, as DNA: TGTGCCAGCAGGCATACCTGGCAGGGGCCGAACACTGAAGCTTTCTTT. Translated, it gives CASRHTWQGPNTEAFF.

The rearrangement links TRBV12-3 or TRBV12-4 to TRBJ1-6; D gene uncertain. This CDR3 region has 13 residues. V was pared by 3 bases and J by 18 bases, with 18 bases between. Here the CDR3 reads CASSFPGSFTPHF. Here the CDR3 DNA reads TGTGCCAGCAGTTTCCCCGGATCTTTCACCCCCCACTTT.

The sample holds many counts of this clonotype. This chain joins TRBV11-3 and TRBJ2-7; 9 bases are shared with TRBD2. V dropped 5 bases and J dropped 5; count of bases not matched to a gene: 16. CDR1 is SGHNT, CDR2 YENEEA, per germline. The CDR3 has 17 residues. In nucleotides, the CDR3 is TGTGCCAGCAGCCCCACGGGCGGCGCGGGAGGGCCACACGAGCAGTACTTC. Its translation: CASSPTGGAGGPHEQYF.